Following are 29 T cell receptor beta chains from one sample sequenced in a study of lymphopenia after photon versus proton radiotherapy (dated 2019 in TCRdb). Libraries were built with the immunoSEQ multiplex PCR assay. TCRdb took this table from immuneACCESS and kept in-frame rearrangements with V and J called. Such tables lack part of the clones; where checked against another copy, unresolved V genes explain under half of the gap, and the rest is unexplained. The sample table lists 45,000 to 65,000 clones, approximately 82% of them with a count of one. The ten largest clones represent less than 35% of the sample. Sample: peripheral blood, taken from a patient treated with photon-based radiotherapy. The receptors stem from a man aged 45-60 years with gastric cancer.

The chain is built from TRBV7-9 and TRBJ1-2; tentative D call: TRBD1 (6 bases). Germline values: CDR1 SEHNR, CDR2 FQNEAQ (reference sequence). The germline V and J ends were trimmed by 7 bases and 8 bases, with 20 bases remaining between them. The CDR3 consists of 14 residues. The DNA of the CDR3 is TGTGCCAGCATCCAACTTACAGGGAGCCAAGGCTACACCTTC. It codes for CASIQLTGSQGYTF.

The chain employs TRBV4-3 and TRBJ2-5; D is perhaps TRBD1 (5 bases). Per the germline V gene, CDR1 is LGHNA and CDR2 is YSLEER. The CDR3 is 15 amino acids. Trimming removed 1 base from V and 4 bases from J, with 13 bases in between. CDR3: CASSQGYRSSETQYF. The CDR3 DNA reads TGCGCCAGCAGCCAAGGATACAGGTCTTCAGAGACCCAGTACTTC.

The table lists this clone with a count of one. This rearrangement joins TRBV6-1 to TRBJ2-2, with D possibly being TRBD2 (5 bases). Germline assignment: CDR1 MNHNS and CDR2 SASEGT. Deletions cut 2 bases from V and 2 bases from J, with 9 bases between. The CDR3 loop spans 15 amino acids. CDR3 sequence (DNA): TGTGCCAGCAGTGAATCGCCGGGAAACACCGGGGAGCTGTTTTTT. Encoded protein: CASSESPGNTGELFF.

The gene calls are TRBV19 and TRBJ2-1, with 11 bases fitting TRBD2. The CDR3 consists of 15 residues. Germline CDR1 LNHDA, CDR2 SQIVND (reference sequence). J was trimmed by 7 bases and V by 3 bases; bases with no gene match: 5. The CDR3 spells CASSITSGSPNEQFF. The DNA for the CDR3 is TGTGCCAGTAGTATTACTAGCGGGAGCCCAAATGAGCAGTTCTTC.

This clone is labeled as medium-sized. This chain uses TRBV18 with TRBJ2-7; 10 bases map to TRBD1. Germline V gene data show CDR1 as KGHSH and CDR2 as LQKENI. Unmatched junction bases numbered 2, after V lost 3 bases and J lost 3 bases. The CDR3 contains 14 residues. The CDR3, as DNA: TGTGCCAGCTCACCGAGGGACAGGGGCTACGAGCAGTACTTC. Translated, it gives CASSPRDRGYEQYF.

This chain joins TRBV19 and TRBJ1-5; no reliable D call. With 7 bases removed from V and 0 bases from J, the gap between germline ends came to 13 bases. This CDR3 region has 15 residues. Germline CDR1 is LNHDA and CDR2 is SQIVND (reference sequence). CDR3 amino acids: CASTGLGNSNQPQHF. The CDR3 coding sequence is TGTGCCAGTACCGGGCTGGGCAATAGCAATCAGCCCCAGCATTTT.

V gene TRBV10-3 combines with J gene TRBJ1-4; TRBD1 might be the D (6 bases). Between the trimmed V and J ends, which lost 6 bases and 8 bases, there was a span of 16 bases. Germline V gene data show CDR1 as ENHRY and CDR2 as SYGVKD. CDR3 length: 14 amino acids. CDR3 bases: TGTGCCATCAGCCGGGACGGAGGGGGGGAAAAACTGTTTTTT. It is translated as CAISRDGGGEKLFF.

This rearrangement joins TRBV5-1 to TRBJ2-5; 11 bases are a match to TRBD2. The V and J ends lost 6 bases and 1 base, in that order; junction bases with no gene match: 8. Germline CDR1 reads SGHRS; CDR2 reads YFSETQ. The CDR3 length is 16 residues. The CDR3 DNA sequence: TGCGCCAGCACTCGCATAGCGGGAGGGTTCCAAGAGACCCAGTACTTC. This encodes CASTRIAGGFQETQYF.

The genes are TRBV15 and TRBJ2-7; perhaps TRBD1 as D (5 bases). Trimming took off 0 bases at V and 2 bases at J, with 11 bases between the two ends. Germline V CDR1 and CDR2: LNHNV, YYDKDF (reference sequence). The CDR3 is made up of 15 amino acids. This chain's CDR3 is CATSRDRDGTYEQYF. In DNA form, the CDR3 reads TGTGCCACCAGCAGAGACAGGGATGGGACCTACGAGCAGTACTTC.

V and J are TRBV5-1 and TRBJ2-4, with 9 positions matching TRBD2. The length of the CDR3 is 16 residues. Germline values: CDR1 SGHRS, CDR2 YFSETQ. Trimming removed 4 bases from V and 7 bases from J; junction bases left unmatched: 12. The CDR3 DNA is TGCGCCAGCAGCCCCGGGACTAGCCCGATGAAGAACATTCAGTACTTC. As protein: CASSPGTSPMKNIQYF.

The chain couples TRBV27 to TRBJ2-1; D not resolved. Deletions cut 0 bases from V and 3 bases from J, with 9 bases between. This CDR3 spans 15 amino acids. Germline values: CDR1 MNHEY, CDR2 SMNVEV (reference sequence). The chain's CDR3 is CASSLSRPSYNEQFF. CDR3 nucleotide sequence: TGTGCCAGCAGTTTATCGAGGCCTAGCTACAATGAGCAGTTCTTC.

The chain joins TRBV5-1 to TRBJ2-1; 10 bases align to TRBD2. The CDR3 consists of 13 residues. Germline V gene data show CDR1 as SGHRS and CDR2 as YFSETQ. V gave up 0 bases and J gave up 14 bases; unmatched junction bases: 5. This CDR3 reads CASSLEVGLAKFF. DNA of the CDR3: TGCGCCAGCAGCTTGGAGGTGGGACTAGCGAAGTTCTTC.

The rearrangement links TRBV6-5 to TRBJ2-7; D is perhaps TRBD1 (5 bases). V lost 5 bases and J lost 0, with 14 bases in between. Germline lookup yields CDR1 MNHEY and CDR2 SVGAGI. This CDR3 is built from 15 residues. The DNA for the CDR3 is TGTGCCAGCAGTACAGACAGTGGCAGCTCCTACGAGCAGTACTTC. As protein: CASSTDSGSSYEQYF.

The chain couples TRBV27 to TRBJ2-1; 12 bases map to TRBD2. The CDR3 loop spans 18 amino acids. J gave up 1 base and V 3 bases, and 7 bases lay outside the gene matches. Germline CDR1 is MNHEY and CDR2 is SMNVEV (reference sequence). The CDR3 loop is CASSFLSTSGRSYNEQFF. The CDR3 region has the DNA TGTGCCAGCAGTTTTCTCTCAACTAGCGGGAGGTCCTACAATGAGCAGTTCTTC.

The chain employs TRBV28 and TRBJ1-2; D might be TRBD1 (6 bases). The CDR3 length is 12 residues. Germline CDR1 and CDR2: MDHEN and SYDVKM. Trimming took 3 bases from V and 10 from J, leaving 12 bases between them. The CDR3 DNA is TGTGCCAGCAGTTTCACAGGGAGCTCCTACACCTTC. Its translation: CASSFTGSSYTF.

This sequence joins TRBV6-5 and TRBJ1-4; D is perhaps TRBD1 (6 bases). The CDR3 has 15 amino acids. The germline V gene encodes CDR1 MNHEY and CDR2 SVGAGI. V lost 6 bases to trimming and J lost 7 bases, with 18 bases between them. CDR3 region: CASRQQGGKGEKLFF. The DNA for the CDR3 is TGTGCCAGCAGACAACAGGGAGGCAAAGGTGAAAAACTGTTTTTT.

CDR3 bases: TGTGCCAGCAGTTTTTCCGGGGCGGCGACTGAAGCTTTCTTT. As protein: CASSFSGAATEAFF. The chain carries TRBV27 and TRBJ1-1, with D maybe TRBD1 (5 bases). The ends were cut back, 3 bases at V and 5 bases at J, with 13 bases in the middle. The length of the CDR3 is 14 residues. Germline V lookup: CDR1 MNHEY, CDR2 SMNVEV (reference sequence).

The chain links TRBV19 to TRBJ1-2, with 10 bases matching TRBD1. V lost 3 bases, J lost 7 bases, and 8 bases stayed unmatched. Per germline, CDR1 LNHDA and CDR2 SQIVND (reference sequence). The CDR3 consists of 15 residues. The CDR3 spells CASSISDRGLRGYTF. CDR3 DNA sequence: TGTGCCAGTAGTATTTCCGACAGGGGGCTTCGTGGCTACACCTTC.

The genes are TRBV19 and TRBJ2-5; a weak D match, TRBD2 (6 bases). The CDR3 totals 15 residues. Trimming took 1 base from V and 4 from J, leaving 13 bases between them. Germline CDR1 and CDR2: LNHDA and SQIVND (reference sequence). The CDR3 loop reads CASSIVLARAETQYF. The CDR3 coding sequence is TGTGCCAGTAGTATAGTGCTAGCGAGGGCAGAGACCCAGTACTTC.

The rearrangement links TRBV10-3 to TRBJ1-5; possible D gene TRBD1, 5 bases. The CDR3 contains 15 residues. The germline CDR1 and CDR2 sequences are ENHRY and SYGVKD. V gave up 0 bases and J gave up 2 bases, with 8 bases separating them. This CDR3 is CAISESGDGNQPQHF. The CDR3 DNA reads TGTGCCATCAGTGAGTCAGGGGACGGCAATCAGCCCCAGCATTTT.

This clone came up a few times. J is TRBJ2-1 and V is TRBV6-6, with 12 positions matching TRBD1. This CDR3 is built from 15 residues. Germline assignment: CDR1 MNHNY and CDR2 SVGAGI (reference sequence). With 6 bases clipped from V and 8 bases from J, the junction kept 8 bases outside the gene matches. The CDR3 DNA reads as TGTGCCAGCAGCTCGGGACAGGGGGCGAGGGATGAGCAGTTCTTC. Its protein product is CASSSGQGARDEQFF.

This clone was detected only once. This chain uses TRBV6-6 with TRBJ1-3, with D unresolved. The V end lost 2 bases, the J end lost 0 bases, and 8 bases lay between the germline ends. The CDR3 has 15 amino acids. Germline values: CDR1 MNHNY, CDR2 SVGAGI (reference sequence). The CDR3 here is CASSYRQNSGNTIYF. CDR3 nucleotide sequence: TGTGCCAGCAGTTACAGGCAGAACTCTGGAAACACCATATATTTT.

The rearrangement links TRBV7-9 to TRBJ2-7, with 10 nucleotides matching TRBD1. The ends lost 7 bases at V and 6 bases at J; junction bases unmatched: 15. This CDR3 has 16 residues. In germline, CDR1 is SEHNR, CDR2 FQNEAQ (reference sequence). The CDR3 loop is CASTPTVGTGVTEQYF. The DNA for the CDR3 is TGTGCCAGCACCCCTACAGTGGGGACAGGGGTTACCGAGCAGTACTTC.

The chain couples TRBV4-1 to TRBJ1-1; D is ambiguous. Germline V gives CDR1 MGHRA, CDR2 YSYEKL. This CDR3 contains 15 residues. The germline V and J ends were trimmed by 3 bases and 1 base, with 12 bases remaining between them. The DNA of the CDR3 is TGCGCCAGCAGCCACGGAGAGACGAGGAACACTGAAGCTTTCTTT. It codes for CASSHGETRNTEAFF.

V is TRBV5-4 and J is TRBJ1-1; 11 positions agree with TRBD1. CDR3 length equals 18 residues. Germline lookup yields CDR1 SGHNT and CDR2 YYREEE (reference sequence). With V trimmed by 4 bases and J by 4 bases, 15 bases remained unmatched. CDR3 residues: CASSAISGTGGSGTEAFF. The CDR3 region has the DNA TGTGCCAGCAGCGCAATATCCGGGACAGGGGGTTCGGGCACTGAAGCTTTCTTT. Based on the CDR3 plus reference TRBV5-4 and TRBJ1-1, the full variable domain is ETGVTQSPTHLIKTRGQQVTLRCSSQSGHNTVSWYQQALGQGPQFIFQYYREEENGRGNFPPRFSGLQFPNYSSELNVNALELDDSALYLCASSAISGTGGSGTEAFFGQGTRLTVV.

V and J are TRBV11-2 and TRBJ2-1, with TRBD1 matching 7 bases. V lost 2 bases, J lost 12 bases, and 4 bases stayed unmatched. CDR3 length: 12 residues. Per germline, CDR1 SGHAT and CDR2 FQNNGV. CDR3 loop: CASSLSRQGQFF. Here the CDR3 DNA reads TGTGCCAGCAGCTTATCTAGACAGGGGCAGTTCTTC.

The chain combines TRBV15 with TRBJ2-1; either TRBD1 or TRBD2 may supply D (6 bases each). The CDR3 extends over 14 amino acids. V was cut by 5 bases and J by 9 bases, with 17 bases left in between. Germline V gene sequence: CDR1 LNHNV, CDR2 YYDKDF (reference sequence). CDR3 bases: TGTGCCACCAGCCCACGGAGGGGGGCAGGTGAGCAGTTCTTC. Translating gives CATSPRRGAGEQFF.

The chain uses TRBV10-3 and TRBJ1-2; 7 bases are shared with TRBD1. This CDR3 comprises 13 residues. Trimming at V came to 2 bases and at J to 8 bases, leaving 5 bases not matched to a gene. Germline lookup yields CDR1 ENHRY and CDR2 SYGVKD. The CDR3, as DNA: TGTGCCATCAGTGAGCTTGGACAGGAGGGCTACACCTTC. Translated, it gives CAISELGQEGYTF.

The chain joins TRBV7-2 to TRBJ2-7; 7 bases align to TRBD2. From germline, CDR1 is SGHTA and CDR2 FQGNSA. The CDR3 runs to 16 residues. Trimming took 7 bases from V and 2 from J; bases not matched to a gene: 14. CDR3 in DNA: TGTGCCAGCACAGAGGGAGGGACTGGTTTAACCTACGAGCAGTACTTC. Amino acid sequence: CASTEGGTGLTYEQYF.